These 10 T cell receptor beta chains share one sample of origin, sequenced in a study of shared clonotypes between healthy human individuals. The repertoire was sequenced with immunoSEQ multiplex PCR; TCRdb's copy has only in-frame clones and lacks some. This sample yields roughly 2 million clones, of which 95% are seen a single time; 0.13% belongs to the top ten. The sequenced sample was naive CD4+ T cells sorted from blood. The subset is: CD45RA+ positively selected. The receptors were sampled from a man aged 18-30 years in good health.

This clone was found a few times. The rearrangement uses TRBV7-9 and TRBJ1-1; no firm D call. CDR1 and CDR2 from the germline V gene are SEHNR and FQNEAQ (reference sequence). V dropped 5 bases and J dropped 11 bases, with 15 bases sitting between them. The CDR3 has 12 amino acids. CDR3 protein: CASSQSPLTAFF. CDR3 sequence (DNA): TGTGCCAGCAGCCAATCGCCCCTTACGGCTTTCTTT.

There are a few counts of this clone. The CDR3 region is CASSMQETWAPQHF. Here the CDR3 DNA reads TGTGCCAGTAGTATGCAGGAGACTTGGGCGCCCCAGCATTTT. The chain combines TRBV19 with TRBJ1-5, with unresolved D. Trimming cost V 3 bases and J 9 bases, with 15 bases left between them. Germline CDR1 LNHDA, CDR2 SQIVND (reference sequence). This CDR3 region has 14 residues.

This chain joins TRBV6-5 and TRBJ1-2; D gene ambiguous. Germline V gene lookup returns CDR1 MNHEY and CDR2 SVGAGI. With 2 bases removed from V and 4 bases from J, the gap between germline ends came to 14 bases. The CDR3 sequence is 15 residues long. CDR3 protein: CASSYVDQSPYGYTF. DNA for the CDR3: TGTGCCAGCAGTTACGTAGATCAGAGTCCCTATGGCTACACCTTC.

The chain combines TRBV6-5 with TRBJ2-7; 7 bases are a match to TRBD2. J lost 3 bases, V lost 7 bases, and 9 bases had no gene match. The length of the CDR3 is 14 residues. CDR1 and CDR2 from the germline V gene are MNHEY and SVGAGI. Written as DNA, the CDR3 is TGTGCCAGCATCCCTGGGGTAGCGGGCTACGAGCAGTACTTC. Its protein is CASIPGVAGYEQYF.

The chain has TRBV29-1 and TRBJ1-6; D possibly corresponds to TRBD1 (5 bases). This CDR3 has 13 residues. Germline CDR1 and CDR2: SQVTM and ANQGSEA. With 7 bases removed from V and 6 bases from J, the gap between germline ends came to 13 bases. The CDR3 loop is CSAATGGNSPLHF. For the CDR3, the DNA is TGCAGCGCCGCTACAGGCGGTAATTCACCCCTCCACTTT.

This sequence joins TRBV18 and TRBJ2-7; either TRBD1 or TRBD2 may supply D (5 bases each). V lost 6 bases and J lost 4, with 19 bases in between. Germline lookup yields CDR1 KGHSH and CDR2 LQKENI. This CDR3 comprises 15 residues. CDR3 amino acids: CASSPAGDGRYEQYF. Here the CDR3 DNA reads TGTGCCAGCTCCCCCGCCGGGGACGGACGGTACGAGCAGTACTTC.

The chain couples TRBV6-1 to TRBJ2-2; the D gene is possibly TRBD2 (5 bases). Germline V CDR1 and CDR2: MNHNS, SASEGT. Trimming left V 2 bases short and J 0 bases short, with 7 bases between. The CDR3 length is 15 residues. CDR3 nucleotide sequence: TGTGCCAGCAGTGAACTGCGGGCGAACACCGGGGAGCTGTTTTTT. The encoded protein is CASSELRANTGELFF.

The V call is TRBV27, the J call TRBJ2-1, with no clear D. CDR3 size: 13 residues. Germline V gives CDR1 MNHEY, CDR2 SMNVEV (reference sequence). With 1 base removed from V and 5 bases from J, the gap between germline ends came to 6 bases. CDR3 sequence: CASSLYKDNEQFF. CDR3 sequence (DNA): TGTGCCAGCAGTTTATACAAGGACAATGAGCAGTTCTTC.

This chain uses TRBV9 with TRBJ1-2, with D possibly being TRBD1 (6 bases). The V end lost 4 bases, the J end lost 8 bases, and 21 bases lay between the germline ends. This CDR3 comprises 15 residues. The V gene's germline CDR1 is SGDLS and CDR2 YYNGEE. The CDR3 sequence is CASSPSPRDNEGYTF. DNA of the CDR3: TGTGCCAGCAGCCCCAGCCCGAGGGACAATGAAGGCTACACCTTC.

Here the CDR3 DNA reads TGTGCCAGTAGTATGGGGCAGGGCCTAAGGGAGCAGTACTTC. It translates to CASSMGQGLREQYF. The rearrangement joins TRBV19 to TRBJ2-7, with TRBD1 as a possible D gene (5 bases). The CDR3 has 14 residues. From germline, CDR1 is LNHDA and CDR2 SQIVND (reference sequence). V was cut by 3 bases and J by 7 bases, with 16 bases left in between.